This T cell receptor (beta chain) was sequenced during a study of blood T cell repertoires in COVID-19. Study information: The samples span acute and convalescent COVID-19 from the United States, Italy and Spain. PBMCs, B-cell-depleted T cells, or T cells were the source of the cDNA or gDNA that made up the material.

Looked up from germline, CDR1 is GTSNPN and CDR2 is SVGIG (reference sequence). Trimming left V 4 bases short and J 4 bases short, with 12 bases between. CDR3 size: 13 residues. Under the authors' procedure: Counts of nucleated cells, estimated from reference gene primer amplification, were obtained. TCRdb keeps only in-frame clones here, not all; method: immunoSEQ multiplex PCR. From that table come the V and J calls and clone size; the DNA was used to work out D and trimming. Among 20,000 to 25,000 clones listed, around 90% were seen once. The sample comprised peripheral blood. The chain carries TRBV30 and TRBJ2-3; the D gene is possibly TRBD1 (6 bases). The TCR originated in a human donor with active COVID-19. The donor label of this sample is uncertain. The CDR3 loop is CAWNTGLSDTQYF. DNA of the CDR3: TGTGCCTGGAACACAGGGTTATCAGATACGCAGTATTTT.